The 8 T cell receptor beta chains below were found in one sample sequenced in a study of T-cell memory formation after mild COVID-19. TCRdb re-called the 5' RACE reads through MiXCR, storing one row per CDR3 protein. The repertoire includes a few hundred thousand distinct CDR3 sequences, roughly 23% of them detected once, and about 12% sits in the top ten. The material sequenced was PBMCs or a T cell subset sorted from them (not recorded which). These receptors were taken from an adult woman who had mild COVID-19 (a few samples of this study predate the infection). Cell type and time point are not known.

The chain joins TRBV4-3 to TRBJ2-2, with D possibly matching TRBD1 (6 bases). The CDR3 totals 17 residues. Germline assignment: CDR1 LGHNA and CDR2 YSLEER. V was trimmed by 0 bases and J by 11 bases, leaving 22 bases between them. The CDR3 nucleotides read TGCGCCAGCAGCCAAGATCTAGGGCAGGGTGTGACAGGAGAGCTGTTTTTT. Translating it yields CASSQDLGQGVTGELFF.

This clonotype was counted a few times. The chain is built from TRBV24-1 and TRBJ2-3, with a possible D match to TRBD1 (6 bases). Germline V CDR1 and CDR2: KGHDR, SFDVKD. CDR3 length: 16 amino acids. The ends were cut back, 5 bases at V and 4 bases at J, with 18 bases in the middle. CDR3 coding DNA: TGTGCCACCAGTGGGGGGCCAGGAGAGGGCTCAGATACGCAGTATTTT. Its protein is CATSGGPGEGSDTQYF.

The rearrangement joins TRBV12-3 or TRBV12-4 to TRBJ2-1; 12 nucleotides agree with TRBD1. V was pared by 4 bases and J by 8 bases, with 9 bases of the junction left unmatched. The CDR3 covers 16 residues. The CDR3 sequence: CASSSQWDRGRDEQFF. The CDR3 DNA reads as TGTGCCAGCAGTTCACAATGGGACAGGGGGCGGGATGAGCAGTTCTTC.

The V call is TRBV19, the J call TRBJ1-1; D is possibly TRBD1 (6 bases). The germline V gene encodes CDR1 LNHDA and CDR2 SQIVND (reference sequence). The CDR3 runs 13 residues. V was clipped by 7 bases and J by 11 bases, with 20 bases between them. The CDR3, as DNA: TGTGCCAGTATTGAGGGGGGTCCTCAGGCCGCTTTCTTT. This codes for CASIEGGPQAAFF.

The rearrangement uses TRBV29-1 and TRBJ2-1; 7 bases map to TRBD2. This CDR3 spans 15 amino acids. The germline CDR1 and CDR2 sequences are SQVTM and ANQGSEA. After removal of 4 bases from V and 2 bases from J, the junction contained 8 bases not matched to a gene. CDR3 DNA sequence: TGCAGCGTTGTCCTAGCGGCAAGCCCCTACAATGAGCAGTTCTTC. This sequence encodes CSVVLAASPYNEQFF.

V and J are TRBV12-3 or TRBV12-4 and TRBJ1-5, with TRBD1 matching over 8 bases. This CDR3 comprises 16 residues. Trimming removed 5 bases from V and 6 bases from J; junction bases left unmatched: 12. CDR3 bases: TGTGCCAGCAGTACCCAGGGGGCGCGGGCCGGTCAGCCCCAGCATTTT. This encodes CASSTQGARAGQPQHF.

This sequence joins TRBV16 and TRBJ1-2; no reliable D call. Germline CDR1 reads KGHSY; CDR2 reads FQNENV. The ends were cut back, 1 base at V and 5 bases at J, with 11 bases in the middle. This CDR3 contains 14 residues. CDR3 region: CASSQFGGIYGYTF. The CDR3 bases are TGTGCCAGCAGCCAATTCGGCGGAATTTATGGCTACACCTTC. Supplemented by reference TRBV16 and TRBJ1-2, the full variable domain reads GEEVAQTPKHLVRGEGQKAKLYCAPIKGHSYVFWYQQVLKNEFKFLISFQNENVFDETGMPKERFSAKCLPNSPCSLEIQATKLEDSAVYFCASSQFGGIYGYTFGSGTRLTVV.

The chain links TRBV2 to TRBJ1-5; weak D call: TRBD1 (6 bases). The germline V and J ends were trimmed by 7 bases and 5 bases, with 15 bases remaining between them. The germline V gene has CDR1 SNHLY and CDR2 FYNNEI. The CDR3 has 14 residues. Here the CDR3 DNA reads TGTGCCAGCAATTTTGGCAGGGGCGATCAGCCCCAGCATTTT. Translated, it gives CASNFGRGDQPQHF.